These 31 T cell receptor beta chains were sequenced from one sample in a study of blood T cell repertoires in COVID-19. Sequenced by immunoSEQ multiplex PCR; TCRdb stores in-frame clones only, minus some. Of roughly 150,000 clones listed, 85% to 90% are singletons. What was sequenced was peripheral blood. The origin of the receptors is an elderly woman with acute or convalescent COVID-19.

The V call is TRBV7-2, the J call TRBJ2-7, with TRBD1 identical over 8 bases. V trimming: 2 bases; J trimming: 6 bases; junction bases outside the gene matches: 6. Germline-derived CDR1 and CDR2 are SGHTA and FQGNSA. CDR3 size: 14 residues. The CDR3 region is CASSLRQGAFEQYF. DNA of the CDR3: TGTGCCAGCAGCTTAAGGCAGGGGGCATTCGAGCAGTACTTC.

The chain employs TRBV18 and TRBJ2-1; D gene ambiguous. The CDR3 sequence is 14 residues long. The germline V gene has CDR1 KGHSH and CDR2 LQKENI. Deletions cut 3 bases from V and 0 bases from J, with 6 bases between. The CDR3 is CASSPGRSYNEQFF. The CDR3 DNA sequence: TGTGCCAGCTCACCGGGCCGCTCCTACAATGAGCAGTTCTTC.

The chain recombines TRBV9 with TRBJ1-2, with D tentatively TRBD1 (5 bases). The CDR3 has 16 amino acids. V dropped 4 bases and J dropped 0 bases, with 16 bases sitting between them. CDR1 is SGDLS, CDR2 YYNGEE, per germline. The CDR3 DNA is TGTGCCAGCAGCCTCCGGGGGGAGGGCGCTAACTATGGCTACACCTTC. Encoded protein: CASSLRGEGANYGYTF. The entire variable domain, with the rest obtained from reference TRBV9 and TRBJ1-2, is as follows: DSGVTQTPKHLITATGQRVTLRCSPRSGDLSVYWYQQSLDQGLQFLIQYYNGEERAKGNILERFSAQQFPDLHSELNLSSLELGDSALYFCASSLRGEGANYGYTFGSGTRLTVV.

This clone was recorded a few times. This rearrangement joins TRBV19 to TRBJ1-6; 7 bases agree with TRBD1. J gave up 8 bases and V 3 bases, and 10 bases lay outside the gene matches. Germline CDR1 is LNHDA and CDR2 is SQIVND (reference sequence). The CDR3 is made up of 16 amino acids. CDR3 nucleotides: TGTGCCAGTAGTATGAAGATAGGGACAGCATATTCACCCCTCCACTTT. Protein product: CASSMKIGTAYSPLHF.

This clone was recorded only once. The chain has TRBV3-1 (or the pseudogene TRBV3-2) and TRBJ2-1; TRBD2 might be the D (5 bases). CDR1 and CDR2 (germline): LGHDT, YNNKEL (reference sequence). CDR3 size: 12 residues. Trimming left V 2 bases short and J 8 bases short, with 7 bases between. The CDR3 reads CASSQYGDEQFF. DNA of the CDR3: TGTGCCAGCAGCCAATACGGGGATGAGCAGTTCTTC.

The J gene is TRBJ1-6, the V gene TRBV7-9; 10 nucleotides align to TRBD1. Germline V CDR1 and CDR2: SEHNR, FQNEAQ (reference sequence). This CDR3 is built from 15 residues. J lost 8 bases, V lost 5 bases, and 6 bases had no gene match. CDR3 loop: CASSPIGTGDSPLHF. CDR3 coding DNA: TGTGCCAGCAGCCCTATCGGGACAGGGGATTCACCCCTCCACTTT.

The chain joins TRBV14 to TRBJ1-6, with 10 bases fitting TRBD1. Germline values: CDR1 SGHDN, CDR2 FVKESK. The CDR3 totals 15 residues. V gave up 1 base and J gave up 10 bases; unmatched junction bases: 4. The CDR3: CASSQVGTGVSPLHF. The CDR3 region has the DNA TGTGCCAGCAGCCAAGTCGGGACAGGGGTCTCACCCCTCCACTTT.

This clone was counted only a few times. J is TRBJ1-5 and V is TRBV18; no firm D call. With 6 bases removed from V and 1 base from J, the gap between germline ends came to 10 bases. There are 14 residues in the CDR3. The germline gives CDR1 KGHSH, CDR2 LQKENI. CDR3 coding DNA: TGTGCCAGCTCCATCGACTCCAGCAATCAGCCCCAGCATTTT. This translates into CASSIDSSNQPQHF.

V is TRBV5-1 and J is TRBJ2-7; 11 bases map to TRBD1. The CDR3 sequence is 15 residues long. Trimming took 2 bases from V and 4 from J; bases not matched to a gene: 5. The germline gives CDR1 SGHRS, CDR2 YFSETQ. The CDR3 region has the DNA TGCGCCAGCAGCTTCCGGACAGGGGGCTCATACGAGCAGTACTTC. The encoded protein is CASSFRTGGSYEQYF.

The chain combines TRBV5-1 with TRBJ2-7; 7 bases align to TRBD1. The germline V gene has CDR1 SGHRS and CDR2 YFSETQ. After removal of 4 bases from V and 0 bases from J, the junction contained 10 bases not matched to a gene. The CDR3 runs 16 residues. CDR3 protein: CASSRRGQETSYEQYF. The CDR3 coding sequence is TGCGCCAGCAGCCGCCGTGGACAGGAGACCTCCTACGAGCAGTACTTC. The full variable domain, rest sourced from reference TRBV5-1 and TRBJ2-7, is KAGVTQTPRYLIKTRGQQVTLSCSPISGHRSVSWYQQTPGQGLQFLFEYFSETQRNKGNFPGRFSGRQFSNSRSEMNVSTLELGDSALYLCASSRRGQETSYEQYFGPGTRLTVT.

The chain recombines TRBV3-1 (or the pseudogene TRBV3-2) with TRBJ1-1; D gene ambiguous. Germline V gene data show CDR1 as LGHDT and CDR2 as YNNKEL (reference sequence). The CDR3 totals 11 residues. Between the trimmed V and J ends, which lost 0 bases and 11 bases, there was a span of 7 bases. CDR3 residues: CASSQDTEAFF. As DNA, the CDR3 is TGTGCCAGCAGCCAAGATACCGAGGCTTTCTTT.

The chain is built from TRBV3-1 (or the pseudogene TRBV3-2) and TRBJ2-1; D is perhaps TRBD1 (6 bases). Trimming pared 1 base from V and 0 bases from J, leaving 10 bases between. Germline V CDR1 and CDR2: LGHDT, YNNKEL (reference sequence). The CDR3 is 16 amino acids. CDR3 DNA: TGTGCCAGCAGCCAAGGAGGGGGTAGCTCCTACAATGAGCAGTTCTTC. Translation: CASSQGGGSSYNEQFF.

The V gene is TRBV3-1 (or the pseudogene TRBV3-2), the J gene TRBJ2-6; weak D call: TRBD1 (6 bases). The V end lost 1 base, the J end lost 0 bases, and 7 bases lay between the germline ends. Per the germline V gene, CDR1 is LGHDT and CDR2 is YNNKEL (reference sequence). The CDR3 spans 16 residues. The chain's CDR3 is CASSQGTVSGANVLTF. CDR3 DNA sequence: TGTGCCAGCAGCCAAGGGACAGTCTCTGGGGCCAACGTCCTGACTTTC.

The genes are TRBV7-2 and TRBJ1-2; D unclear. The CDR3 totals 15 residues. Trimming cost V 1 base and J 1 base, with 10 bases left between them. Germline assignment: CDR1 SGHTA and CDR2 FQGNSA. The CDR3 loop reads CASSLVVPGNYGYTF. Here the CDR3 DNA reads TGTGCCAGCAGCTTAGTAGTCCCGGGTAACTATGGCTACACCTTC.

The chain couples TRBV18 to TRBJ1-2; TRBD1 matches 11 bases. The V and J ends lost 8 bases and 4 bases, in that order; junction bases with no gene match: 9. Germline-derived CDR1 and CDR2 are KGHSH and LQKENI. The CDR3 sequence is 15 residues long. CDR3 sequence reads: CASLLGQGAFYGYTF. The CDR3 nucleotides are TGTGCCAGCCTCCTTGGACAGGGGGCTTTCTATGGCTACACCTTC.

The chain has TRBV15 and TRBJ1-1; D is uncertain. V was shortened by 0 bases and J by 7 bases, with 12 bases between the two germline ends. Germline values: CDR1 LNHNV, CDR2 YYDKDF (reference sequence). The CDR3 is 14 residues long. DNA for the CDR3: TGTGCCACCAGCAGAGATAGTTTATCGATTGAAGCTTTCTTT. Translation gives CATSRDSLSIEAFF.

The rearrangement uses TRBV3-1 (or the pseudogene TRBV3-2) and TRBJ2-7; D is perhaps TRBD2 (6 bases). The CDR3 spans 16 residues. CDR1 is LGHDT and CDR2 is YNNKEL in the germline V gene (reference sequence). V was cut by 4 bases and J by 5 bases, with 21 bases left in between. CDR3 loop: CASSLARGFYLHEQYF. CDR3 DNA sequence: TGTGCCAGCAGCCTAGCCCGGGGGTTCTATTTACACGAGCAGTACTTC.

The sample holds one count of this clone. V usage is TRBV18 and J usage is TRBJ1-1; 9 bases agree with TRBD1. The CDR3 is made up of 14 amino acids. J was trimmed by 3 bases and V by 5 bases; bases with no gene match: 4. Germline assignment: CDR1 KGHSH and CDR2 LQKENI. The CDR3 loop is CASSYDRGDTEAFF. CDR3 bases: TGTGCCAGCTCATACGACAGGGGGGACACTGAAGCTTTCTTT.

V gene TRBV5-1 combines with J gene TRBJ2-3, with D unresolved. V dropped 7 bases and J dropped 0 bases, with 15 bases sitting between them. The CDR3 length is 15 residues. The V gene's germline CDR1 is SGHRS and CDR2 YFSETQ. The CDR3: CASLELPDSTDTQYF. Written as DNA, the CDR3 is TGCGCCAGCCTCGAACTACCCGATAGCACAGATACGCAGTATTTT.

With respect to this clone: At one of its ends the junction is not consistent with the germline gene, which may arise from a read error. This sequence joins TRBV7-9 and TRBJ1-1; 7 nucleotides match TRBD1. CDR3 length equals 13 residues. Looked up from germline, CDR1 is SEHNR and CDR2 is FQNEAQ (reference sequence). CDR3 nucleotides: TGTGCCAGCAGCTTAGCCCCACTCGGACAGGTTGTATTT. Its translation: CASSLAPLGQVVF.

This clone has a single count. The V gene is TRBV6-5, the J gene TRBJ1-2; the D is unclear. Trimming removed 4 bases at V and 4 bases at J, with 10 bases between. This CDR3 spans 13 amino acids. CDR1 and CDR2 (germline): MNHEY, SVGAGI. The CDR3 sequence: CASSFSSGYGYTF. CDR3 nucleotides: TGTGCCAGCAGTTTCTCCTCCGGCTATGGCTACACCTTC.

The sample holds one count of this clone. This sequence joins TRBV4-1 and TRBJ1-4; 7 positions match TRBD1. Germline loops: CDR1 MGHRA, CDR2 YSYEKL. The CDR3 covers 15 residues. The J segment lost 6 bases and the V segment lost 1 base, leaving 5 bases of the junction unmatched. DNA for the CDR3: TGCGCCAGCAGCCAAGCGAAGGGGGCGGATGAAAAACTGTTTTTT. It codes for CASSQAKGADEKLFF.

This chain uses TRBV11-2 with TRBJ1-2; maybe TRBD1 (6 bases). V was trimmed by 1 base and J by 8 bases, leaving 17 bases between them. This CDR3 has 15 amino acids. Germline CDR1 SGHAT, CDR2 FQNNGV. The CDR3 DNA sequence: TGTGCCAGCAGCTTAGCGTCAGGGGTTTCGTGGGGCTACACCTTC. Translating gives CASSLASGVSWGYTF.

The chain recombines TRBV7-2 with TRBJ2-1, with a weak D call TRBD1 (5 bases). Trimming removed 2 bases from V and 0 bases from J, with 11 bases in between. The V gene's germline CDR1 is SGHTA and CDR2 FQGNSA. CDR3 length: 16 amino acids. The CDR3 sequence: CASSLWTTSSYNEQFF. DNA for the CDR3: TGTGCCAGCAGCTTATGGACAACAAGCTCCTACAATGAGCAGTTCTTC. The entire variable domain, with the rest obtained from reference TRBV7-2 and TRBJ2-1, is as follows: GAGVSQSPSNKVTEKGKDVELRCDPISGHTALYWYRQSLGQGLEFLIYFQGNSAPDKSGLPSDRFSAERTGGSVSTLTIQRTQQEDSAVYLCASSLWTTSSYNEQFFGPGTRLTVL.

V gene TRBV5-1 combines with J gene TRBJ2-1, with 16 bases that match TRBD2. Germline V gene lookup returns CDR1 SGHRS and CDR2 YFSETQ. The CDR3 length is 15 residues. With 4 bases clipped from V and 6 bases from J, the junction kept 1 base outside the gene matches. As DNA, the CDR3 is TGCGCCAGCAGCGGGACTAGCGGGGGGGCCAATGAGCAGTTCTTC. The encoded protein is CASSGTSGGANEQFF.

J is TRBJ2-1 and V is TRBV7-3; 12 bases map to TRBD2. In germline, CDR1 is SGHTA, CDR2 FQGTGA. J gave up 5 bases and V 0 bases, and 8 bases lay outside the gene matches. This CDR3 contains 18 residues. The CDR3: CASSLTSTSGGQNNEQFF. The DNA of the CDR3 is TGTGCCAGCAGCTTAACCTCTACTAGCGGGGGGCAAAACAATGAGCAGTTCTTC. Full variable domain (rest looked up from reference TRBV7-3 and TRBJ2-1): GAGVSQTPSNKVTEKGKYVELRCDPISGHTALYWYRQSLGQGPEFLIYFQGTGAADDSGLPNDRFFAVRPEGSVSTLKIQRTERGDSAVYLCASSLTSTSGGQNNEQFFGPGTRLTVL.

The chain carries TRBV6-5 and TRBJ2-7, with D possibly TRBD1 on 5 matching bases. The CDR3 is 14 residues long. CDR1 is MNHEY and CDR2 is SVGAGI in the germline V gene. V was shortened by 0 bases and J by 5 bases, with 11 bases between the two germline ends. CDR3 in DNA: TGTGCCAGCAGTTACTCCTGGGGCCGAGACGAGCAGTACTTC. This sequence encodes CASSYSWGRDEQYF.

This clone was seen once. The CDR3 DNA is TGTGCCAGCGGGGACTCCCAGCCTGGTCACGCCGGGGAGCTGTTTTTT. It specifies CASGDSQPGHAGELFF. V gene TRBV7-8 combines with J gene TRBJ2-2, with D possibly being TRBD2 (6 bases). In germline, CDR1 is SGHVS, CDR2 FQNEAQ. With 8 bases removed from V and 6 bases from J, the gap between germline ends came to 22 bases. The CDR3 length is 16 residues. Full variable domain (rest looked up from reference TRBV7-8 and TRBJ2-2): GAGVSQSPRYKVAKRGQDVALRCDPISGHVSLFWYQQALGQGPEFLTYFQNEAQLDKSGLPSDRFFAERPEGSVSTLKIQRTQQEDSAVYLCASGDSQPGHAGELFFGEGSRLTVL.

CDR3 sequence reads: CASSEEGPGGQTQYF. CDR3 nucleotides: TGTGCCAGCAGTGAAGAGGGGCCCGGGGGGCAGACCCAGTACTTC. The V gene is TRBV2, the J gene TRBJ2-5, with a possible D match to TRBD2 (7 bases). Trimming shortened V by 1 base and J by 6 bases, and 15 bases separated the two germline ends. The CDR3 is 15 amino acids. Germline V gene sequence: CDR1 SNHLY, CDR2 FYNNEI. Full variable domain (rest looked up from reference TRBV2 and TRBJ2-5): EPEVTQTPSHQVTQMGQEVILRCVPISNHLYFYWYRQILGQKVEFLVSFYNNEISEKSEIFDDQFSVERPDGSNFTLKIRSTKLEDSAMYFCASSEEGPGGQTQYFGPGTRLLVL.

This rearrangement joins TRBV5-1 to TRBJ2-7; D may be TRBD1 (6 bases). The germline V gene encodes CDR1 SGHRS and CDR2 YFSETQ. The V end was cut by 0 bases, the J end by 5 bases, with 6 bases between. This CDR3 region has 12 residues. The CDR3: CASSLGTDEQYF. The CDR3 region has the DNA TGCGCCAGCAGCTTGGGGACAGACGAGCAGTACTTC.

The rearrangement joins TRBV27 to TRBJ1-5; weak D call: TRBD1 (6 bases). This CDR3 is 13 amino acids long. With 5 bases removed from V and 7 bases from J, the gap between germline ends came to 12 bases. Germline-derived CDR1 and CDR2 are MNHEY and SMNVEV (reference sequence). The CDR3 DNA sequence: TGTGCCAGCAGTCCAAACAGGGACCAGCCCCAGCATTTT. Translation gives CASSPNRDQPQHF.